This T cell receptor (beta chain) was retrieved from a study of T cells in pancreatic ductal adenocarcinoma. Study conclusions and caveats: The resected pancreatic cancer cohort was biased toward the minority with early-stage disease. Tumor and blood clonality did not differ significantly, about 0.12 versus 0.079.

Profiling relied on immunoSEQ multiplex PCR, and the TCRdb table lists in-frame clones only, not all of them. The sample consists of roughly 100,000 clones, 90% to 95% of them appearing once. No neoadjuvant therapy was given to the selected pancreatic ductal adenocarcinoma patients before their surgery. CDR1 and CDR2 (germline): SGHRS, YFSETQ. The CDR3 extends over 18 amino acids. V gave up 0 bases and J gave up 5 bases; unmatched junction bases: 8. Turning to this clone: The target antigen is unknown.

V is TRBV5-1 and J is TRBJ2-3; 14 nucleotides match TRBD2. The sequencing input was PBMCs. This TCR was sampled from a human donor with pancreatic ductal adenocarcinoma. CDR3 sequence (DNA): TGCGCCAGCAGCTTGGCCGTGGGACTAGCGGGAGTTATAGATACGCAGTATTTT. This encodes CASSLAVGLAGVIDTQYF.